The 15 T cell receptor beta chains presented below share a single source sample, sequenced in a study of blood T cell repertoires in COVID-19 (dated by TCRdb to the early 2020s). The receptor library was made with the immunoSEQ multiplex PCR assay. The source is immuneACCESS, and TCRdb retained only in-frame sequences with V and J called. Part of the clones is not carried over; for the studies checked, unresolved V genes explain less than half of this, and the remainder is unexplained. Within this sample are 150,000 to 250,000 clones, with about 85% of them counted one time only. The ten largest account for almost 6% of the sample. Sample: peripheral blood. These receptors were taken from a woman aged 40 to 50 with COVID-19, enrolled during active disease.

J is TRBJ2-5 and V is TRBV18, with 7 bases fitting TRBD2. Looked up from germline, CDR1 is KGHSH and CDR2 is LQKENI. Trimming removed 2 bases from V and 9 bases from J; junction bases left unmatched: 12. This CDR3 has 15 amino acids. DNA for the CDR3: TGTGCCAGCTCACCAGGGGGACTAAGGAGCTGGGCCCAGTACTTC. Residues: CASSPGGLRSWAQYF.

The chain employs TRBV3-1 (or the pseudogene TRBV3-2) and TRBJ2-3; weak D call: TRBD2 (5 bases). The V end lost 8 bases, the J end lost 3 bases, and 15 bases lay between the germline ends. The germline CDR1 and CDR2 sequences are LGHDT and YNNKEL (reference sequence). This CDR3 is built from 14 residues. The CDR3 nucleotides read TGTGCCAGCTCGATTTGGGAGCGGACAGATACGCAGTATTTT. Its protein is CASSIWERTDTQYF.

This chain links TRBV5-4 with TRBJ2-7, with 8 bases matching TRBD1. V was pared by 2 bases and J by 2 bases, with 6 bases of the junction left unmatched. In germline, CDR1 is SGHNT, CDR2 YYREEE (reference sequence). The CDR3 runs 15 residues. CDR3 sequence (DNA): TGTGCCAGCAGCTTCCCGGGACAGGAACCCTACGAGCAGTACTTC. Protein product: CASSFPGQEPYEQYF.

The chain couples TRBV27 to TRBJ2-1; 14 bases line up with TRBD2. This CDR3 is built from 17 residues. Per the germline V gene, CDR1 is MNHEY and CDR2 is SMNVEV (reference sequence). Germline trimming cut 4 bases from V and 8 bases from J; bases unmatched to any gene: 10. Written as DNA, the CDR3 is TGTGCCAGCAGTTCTCCGGGACTAGCGGGAGATGGTGATGAGCAGTTCTTC. This gives the protein CASSSPGLAGDGDEQFF.

The J gene is TRBJ1-6, the V gene TRBV5-1; 8 nucleotides agree with TRBD1. The J segment lost 7 bases and the V segment lost 2 bases, leaving 8 bases of the junction unmatched. This CDR3 is built from 16 residues. Germline CDR1 reads SGHRS; CDR2 reads YFSETQ. The DNA for the CDR3 is TGCGCCAGCAGCTTAGGACAGGGAGCCTTGAATTCACCCCTCCACTTT. This sequence encodes CASSLGQGALNSPLHF.

The chain employs TRBV5-1 and TRBJ1-1; 11 nucleotides agree with TRBD1. V shed 3 bases and J 1 base; nucleotides not matched to a gene: 2. Germline loops: CDR1 SGHRS, CDR2 YFSETQ. The length of the CDR3 is 15 residues. CDR3 loop: CASSSGQGANTEAFF. The CDR3 DNA is TGCGCCAGCAGCTCTGGACAGGGGGCGAACACTGAAGCTTTCTTT.

The chain couples TRBV7-9 to TRBJ1-1, with TRBD1 identical over 8 bases. Per the germline V gene, CDR1 is SEHNR and CDR2 is FQNEAQ (reference sequence). After removal of 2 bases from V and 7 bases from J, the junction contained 6 bases not matched to a gene. This CDR3 is 14 amino acids long. The CDR3, as DNA: TGTGCCAGCAGCTTACAGGGGGCGCAGGGTGAAGCTTTCTTT. Its translation: CASSLQGAQGEAFF.

V usage is TRBV29-1 and J usage is TRBJ1-2; D remains unclear. Trimming took 7 bases from V and 2 from J, leaving 17 bases between them. The CDR3 loop spans 14 amino acids. Germline assignment: CDR1 SQVTM and CDR2 ANQGSEA. The CDR3 reads CSDSQRGTNYGYTF. Written as DNA, the CDR3 is TGCAGCGACTCGCAGAGAGGAACCAACTATGGCTACACCTTC.

The chain has TRBV19 and TRBJ1-5; no clear D gene. The V gene's germline CDR1 is LNHDA and CDR2 SQIVND (reference sequence). The CDR3 has 15 amino acids. V was cut by 2 bases and J by 3 bases, with 11 bases left in between. Here the CDR3 reads CASSISSQSNQPQHF. DNA of the CDR3: TGTGCCAGTAGTATAAGTTCGCAGTCCAATCAGCCCCAGCATTTT. Full variable domain (missing parts from reference TRBV19 and TRBJ1-5): DGGITQSPKYLFRKEGQNVTLSCEQNLNHDAMYWYRQDPGQGLRLIYYSQIVNDFQKGDIAEGYSVSREKKESFPLTVTSAQKNPTAFYLCASSISSQSNQPQHFGDGTRLSIL.

This rearrangement joins TRBV5-4 to TRBJ2-7; 13 bases are a match to TRBD2. Germline values: CDR1 SGHNT, CDR2 YYREEE (reference sequence). The CDR3 sequence is 14 residues long. The V gene end was trimmed by 2 bases and the J gene end by 6 bases; junction bases not matched to a gene: 2. The CDR3 bases are TGTGCCAGCAGCTTTGGACTAGCGGGAGCCGAGCAGTACTTC. Translation: CASSFGLAGAEQYF. The complete variable domain, with remaining parts taken from reference TRBV5-4 and TRBJ2-7, reads ETGVTQSPTHLIKTRGQQVTLRCSSQSGHNTVSWYQQALGQGPQFIFQYYREEENGRGNFPPRFSGLQFPNYSSELNVNALELDDSALYLCASSFGLAGAEQYFGPGTRLTVT.

This clone was observed a few times. The rearrangement joins TRBV12-2 to TRBJ1-2. TRBV12-2 is a documented pseudogene. This CDR3 has 13 amino acids. DNA for the CDR3: TGTGCAAGTCGCTTCCGGGTGGAGGGGGGCTACACCTTC. This sequence encodes CASRFRVEGGYTF.

The J gene is TRBJ1-1, the V gene TRBV4-3; TRBD1 agrees at 7 bases. The V gene's germline CDR1 is LGHNA and CDR2 YSLEER. J gave up 6 bases and V 0 bases, and 7 bases lay outside the gene matches. The CDR3 length is 15 residues. The CDR3 DNA is TGCGCCAGCAGCCAAGAGGCAGGGGGACACGCTGAAGCTTTCTTT. Protein: CASSQEAGGHAEAFF.

The chain links TRBV7-3 to TRBJ2-3; 11 bases line up with TRBD2. Germline V gene sequence: CDR1 SGHTA, CDR2 FQGTGA. The V and J ends lost 1 base and 4 bases, in that order; junction bases with no gene match: 1. This CDR3 is built from 15 residues. CDR3 sequence (DNA): TGTGCCAGCAGCTTAAAACTAGCGGGGGCAGATACGCAGTATTTT. Its translation: CASSLKLAGADTQYF. Using reference TRBV7-3 and TRBJ2-3 for the parts outside the CDR3, the full variable domain is GAGVSQTPSNKVTEKGKYVELRCDPISGHTALYWYRQSLGQGPEFLIYFQGTGAADDSGLPNDRFFAVRPEGSVSTLKIQRTERGDSAVYLCASSLKLAGADTQYFGPGTRLTVL.

The rearrangement links TRBV2 to TRBJ1-1; D is unresolved. The V end was cut by 4 bases, the J end by 0 bases, with 12 bases between. The V gene's germline CDR1 is SNHLY and CDR2 FYNNEI. CDR3 size: 15 residues. CDR3 sequence reads: CASSGSQQLNTEAFF. The DNA of the CDR3 is TGTGCCAGCAGTGGAAGTCAACAGTTGAACACTGAAGCTTTCTTT. Supplemented by reference TRBV2 and TRBJ1-1, the full variable domain reads EPEVTQTPSHQVTQMGQEVILRCVPISNHLYFYWYRQILGQKVEFLVSFYNNEISEKSEIFDDQFSVERPDGSNFTLKIRSTKLEDSAMYFCASSGSQQLNTEAFFGQGTRLTVV.

The V and J genes are TRBV11-2 and TRBJ1-1, with TRBD1 matching 8 bases. J gave up 1 base and V 3 bases, and 7 bases lay outside the gene matches. The CDR3 runs to 16 residues. CDR1 SGHAT and CDR2 FQNNGV come from the germline V gene. DNA of the CDR3: TGTGCCAGCAGCTTGGGGGGACAGGCCCCGAACACTGAAGCTTTCTTT. Amino acids: CASSLGGQAPNTEAFF.